This T cell receptor beta chain was identified in a study of CD8 T cells in Susac syndrome (dated by TCRdb to about 2019). The study in broad terms: Whether CD8+ T cell activation and differentiation in Susac syndrome was antigen driven was tested using repertoire sequencing. The clonality of the CD8+ T cell repertoire was compared across some eleven healthy donors, roughly 14 Susac syndrome patients and roughly 15 multiple sclerosis patients. Study-level results and caveats: The study acknowledged that relatively few individuals were included in the TCR sequencing and HLA analysis.

About this clonotype: Its antigen remains unidentified. Base qualities were left out, and no much larger clone turns up one base away.

RNA was extracted with the RNeasy kit and roughly 0.5 to 1 ug was reverse transcribed using random hexamers. The immunoSEQ multiplex PCR assay, covering 54 Vbeta and 13 Jbeta segments, was used to amplify TCR beta CDR3 regions. Bias from PCR amplification was corrected by using a synthetic template baseline for primer optimization and for computational correction. Regarding the original processing steps: Reads were assigned to V, D and J genes according to IMGT and analyzed in immunoSEQ Analyzer, with only productive sequences retained. Clonality was calculated as one minus the Shannon entropy normalized by log2 of the number of productive unique sequences. Public and private clones were assessed among the 100 most prevalent clones of each patient and control. Clones were defined as Susac-specific if absent from the healthy and MS cohorts, from roughly 1,100 published viral clones and from other ImmuneACCESS disease sequences. Starting from the raw public reads, TCRdb applied fastp trimming at Q25, assembled clones with MiXCR and retained in-frame beta chains. Rows matching on CDR3 protein sequence are summarized as one entry with the most common DNA and genes. None of the V and J calls come from the authors' own analysis; TCRdb made them. A total of about 290,000 distinct CDR3 sequences appear in this sample, 85% of them only once. The ten largest clones take up around 0.2% of the sample.

High-throughput TCR beta sequencing profiled peripheral blood CD8+ and CD4+ T cells from healthy donors, Susac syndrome patients and multiple sclerosis patients. Multiple sclerosis controls were treatment-naive patients with stable or active relapsing-remitting disease fulfilling revised McDonald criteria. Bulk CD8+ and CD4+ T cells were purified magnetically by negative isolation, whereas CD8+ TEMRA cells were enriched by FACS. Blood was drawn into EDTA tubes, processed within 24 hours, and PBMCs were isolated by density gradient centrifugation. PBMCs intended for TCR sequencing were cryopreserved in liquid nitrogen and thawed later in a water bath at 37 degrees C. A purity of at least 90% was achieved for sorted or isolated CD4+, CD8+ and CD8+ TEMRA cells. Trimming takes 1 base from V and 3 bases from J, and the germline ends sit 6 bases apart. Sequences MDHEN (CDR1) and SYDVKM (CDR2) are obtained from the germline V gene. Its CDR3 holds 14 amino acids, cysteine through phenylalanine. Only the CDR3 region is kept as DNA, spanning 42 bases read in frame from base 1.

Sequenced input: CD8+ T cells from PBMCs. The rearranged chain carries TRBV28 and TRBJ2-2; the D gene is perhaps TRBD2, from 5 matching bases. The source of this sequence is a human donor with multiple sclerosis. The CDR3 reads as follows: CASSLSGYTGELFF. The DNA sequence reads TGTGCCAGCAGTTTATCGGGATACACCGGGGAGCTGTTTTTT.